These 9 T cell receptor beta chains share one sample of origin, sequenced in a study of early T cells in non-severe SARS-CoV-2 infection. In TCRdb, the 5' RACE reads were re-called with MiXCR into one record per CDR3 protein. The sample has some 42,000 distinct CDR3 sequences; about 6% are singletons. The sample consisted of whole blood, taken at baseline. All receptors derive from an adult who was a healthcare worker with PCR-confirmed SARS-CoV-2 infection or an uninfected control (not recorded which).

The V call is TRBV10-1, the J call TRBJ2-7; the D gene is possibly TRBD1 (6 bases). V was pared by 7 bases and J by 4 bases, with 17 bases between. The CDR3 is 14 residues long. Germline values: CDR1 WNHNN, CDR2 SYGVQD (reference sequence). The DNA of the CDR3 is TGCGCCAGCAATTTCCACAGGGTTAATTACGAGCAGTACTTC. Translated, it gives CASNFHRVNYEQYF.

The chain has TRBV4-1 and TRBJ1-1; the D is unclear. Germline values: CDR1 MGHRA, CDR2 YSYEKL. The CDR3 spans 14 residues. Between the trimmed V and J ends, which lost 1 base and 1 base, there was a span of 7 bases. The DNA for the CDR3 is TGCGCCAGCAGCCAAGTACTCACGAACACTGAAGCTTTCTTT. Its translation: CASSQVLTNTEAFF.

This clonotype occurred a few times. The chain joins TRBV7-8 to TRBJ2-2, with no clear D. Trimming cost V 2 bases and J 1 base, with 5 bases left between them. Germline V CDR1 and CDR2: SGHVS, FQNEAQ. This CDR3 comprises 14 residues. CDR3 loop: CASSLFVNTGELFF. The CDR3, as DNA: TGTGCCAGCAGCTTATTCGTGAACACCGGGGAGCTGTTTTTT.

This clonotype was found a few times. The chain links TRBV6-1 to TRBJ2-1; TRBD2 agrees at 8 bases. The CDR3 runs to 14 residues. The V segment lost 7 bases and the J segment 6 bases; nucleotides outside the gene matches: 8. The germline CDR1 and CDR2 sequences are MNHNS and SASEGT. DNA of the CDR3: TGTGCCAGCAACCCCGGGGGGGTTTTCAATGAGCAGTTCTTC. Translation: CASNPGGVFNEQFF.

This CDR3 reads CASSLRQVDYNEQFF. The CDR3 coding sequence is TGTGCCAGCAGCTTGAGACAGGTGGACTACAATGAGCAGTTCTTC. The genes are TRBV7-8 and TRBJ2-1, with a tentative D call TRBD1 (6 bases). The CDR3 spans 15 residues. Between the trimmed V and J ends, which lost 3 bases and 3 bases, there was a span of 12 bases. Germline CDR1 is SGHVS and CDR2 is FQNEAQ.

The chain employs TRBV20-1 and TRBJ1-1; no definite D call. Germline V lookup: CDR1 DFQATT, CDR2 SNEGSKA (reference sequence). This CDR3 has 15 residues. Trimming took off 0 bases at V and 2 bases at J, with 13 bases between the two ends. The CDR3: CSARDRAGINTEAFF. The DNA for the CDR3 is TGCAGTGCTAGAGATCGGGCAGGAATTAACACTGAAGCTTTCTTT.

This clonotype has more than one count but fewer than ten. The CDR3 DNA sequence: TGCAGTGCGCGGGACAGGGGGCGCCGGAAGGACACCGGGGAGCTGTTTTTT. It encodes CSARDRGRRKDTGELFF. The chain links TRBV20-1 to TRBJ2-2, with TRBD1 matching 12 bases. CDR3 size: 17 residues. Germline V gene data show CDR1 as DFQATT and CDR2 as SNEGSKA (reference sequence). Losses at the gene ends were 6 bases for V and 3 bases for J; bases not matched to a gene: 11.

V is TRBV15 and J is TRBJ2-1; D gene uncertain. From germline, CDR1 is LNHNV and CDR2 YYDKDF (reference sequence). The V end lost 0 bases, the J end lost 0 bases, and 6 bases lay between the germline ends. The CDR3 contains 15 residues. The CDR3 region is CATSRDRNSYNEQFF. CDR3 sequence (DNA): TGTGCCACCAGCAGAGACAGAAACTCCTACAATGAGCAGTTCTTC.

Ten or more counts support this clonotype. This sequence joins TRBV10-2 and TRBJ1-3; the match to TRBD1 covers 8 bases. V dropped 0 bases and J dropped 5; count of bases not matched to a gene: 3. The CDR3 totals 15 residues. In germline, CDR1 is WSHSY, CDR2 SAAADI. The CDR3 sequence: CASSESSRGRNTIYF. CDR3 nucleotide sequence: TGCGCCAGCAGTGAGTCAAGCAGGGGGCGAAACACCATATATTTT.